One TCR beta chain is described in this entry. What it recognizes is unknown. These data are taken from a study of CD8 T cells in Susac syndrome. Study as a whole: Patients with Susac syndrome were therapy-naive, treated with corticosteroids, or treated with intravenous immunoglobulin alone when blood was collected. Study-wide points: The CD4+ T cell repertoires that were profiled in Susac syndrome showed no clonal expansion.

Deletions cut 4 bases from V and 1 base from J, with 11 bases between. The CDR3 covers 14 residues. Germline CDR1 reads SGHRS; CDR2 reads YFSETQ. TEMRA cells were FACS-enriched, while CD8+ and CD4+ T cells were negatively isolated. The RNA input was roughly 0.45 to 1 ug, and it was reverse transcribed with random hexamers. The amplification used immunoSEQ multiplex PCR on TCR beta CDR3; it spanned 54 Vbeta and 13 Jbeta. One entry per CDR3 protein results from TCRdb running MiXCR on the immunoSEQ multiplex PCR reads. The table records around 170,000 distinct CDR3 sequences, roughly 95% of them present only once.

Material: CD4+ T cells from PBMCs. V gene TRBV5-1 combines with J gene TRBJ2-5; the D gene could be TRBD1 or TRBD2 (5 bases each). The sequence was obtained from a human donor with Susac syndrome. DNA for the CDR3: TGCGCCAGCAGCACCCGGGACGGCCAAGAGACCCAGTACTTC. Its protein product is CASSTRDGQETQYF. Looking up the rest from reference TRBV5-1 and TRBJ2-5 gives the full variable domain: KAGVTQTPRYLIKTRGQQVTLSCSPISGHRSVSWYQQTPGQGLQFLFEYFSETQRNKGNFPGRFSGRQFSNSRSEMNVSTLELGDSALYLCASSTRDGQETQYFGPGTRLLVL.